The text below deals with one TCR beta chain. Germline DNA was also extracted, and blood RNA was taken from unsorted whole blood. The data originate from a study of tumor-infiltrating lymphocytes in primary liver carcinoma. The CDR3 spans 12 residues. V gave up 6 bases and J gave up 6 bases, with 12 bases separating them. CDR1 and CDR2 (germline): SNHLY, FYNNEI. Making TCR beta cDNA involved around 510 ng total RNA and a constant-region primer. ARM-PCR, slightly modified, supplied the TCR beta libraries through three nested multiplex PCR rounds. A C-beta reverse primer was combined with TRBV1-TRBV30 forward primers in the first two PCR rounds, and each round had approximately 9 cycles. MiXCR, applied by TCRdb to the multiplex PCR reads, yields one record per CDR3 protein. This repertoire shows nearly 200,000 distinct CDR3 sequences, almost 65% found once; its top ten account for roughly 7%.

The sample was peripheral blood. The sequence derives from a woman aged 60-75 years with primary liver carcinoma and hepatitis B virus infection. V usage is TRBV2 and J usage is TRBJ2-7; D gene ambiguous. The CDR3 DNA reads as TGTGCCAGCAGCCCCCGACGGCTCGAGCAGTACTTC. It specifies CASSPRRLEQYF.